The 20 T cell receptor beta chains below were found in one sample sequenced in a study of shared clonotypes between healthy human individuals. TCRdb's copy holds only in-frame clones and misses some; the assay was immunoSEQ multiplex PCR. The data show 1.6 million or so clones, about 98.5% seen once. Sequenced: naive CD4+ T cells sorted from blood. Subset indicated: CD45RA+ positively selected. These receptors originate from a man aged 25 to 45 in good health.

The V gene is TRBV18, the J gene TRBJ2-2; the match to TRBD1 covers 8 bases. Germline V gene data show CDR1 as KGHSH and CDR2 as LQKENI. The CDR3 is made up of 15 amino acids. The trim removed 3 bases at V and 1 base at J, leaving 1 base unmatched. CDR3 amino acids: CASSPDRENTGELFF. CDR3 coding DNA: TGTGCCAGCTCACCGGACAGGGAGAACACCGGGGAGCTGTTTTTT.

This chain uses TRBV7-8 with TRBJ2-3; a weak D match, TRBD1 (5 bases). Germline CDR1 reads SGHVS; CDR2 reads FQNEAQ. The CDR3 loop spans 14 amino acids. V lost 5 bases, J lost 4 bases, and 13 bases lay in between. As DNA, the CDR3 is TGTGCCAGCAGCCCAGGGCCAGTCGCAGATACGCAGTATTTT. Its protein product is CASSPGPVADTQYF.

As for this clone: This CDR3 is also generated by other DNA sequences in the sample. The chain uses TRBV5-1 and TRBJ2-2; D gene uncertain. Between the trimmed V and J ends, which lost 0 bases and 4 bases, there was a span of 4 bases. This CDR3 contains 13 residues. Germline CDR1 and CDR2: SGHRS and YFSETQ. Written as DNA, the CDR3 is TGCGCCAGCAGCTTGGCCGTCACCGGGGAGCTGTTTTTT. Translation gives CASSLAVTGELFF.

The chain joins TRBV5-4 to TRBJ2-1, with 14 bases that match TRBD2. CDR3 length: 16 residues. CDR1 and CDR2 from the germline V gene are SGHNT and YYREEE (reference sequence). With 3 bases clipped from V and 7 bases from J, the junction kept 6 bases outside the gene matches. The CDR3 is CASSSRTSGRRNEQFF. The CDR3 region has the DNA TGTGCCAGCAGCTCACGGACTAGCGGGAGGAGAAATGAGCAGTTCTTC.

The chain uses TRBV18 and TRBJ2-7; TRBD2 might be the D (5 bases). The CDR3 is 15 residues long. Per the germline V gene, CDR1 is KGHSH and CDR2 is LQKENI. The V end lost 0 bases, the J end lost 2 bases, and 11 bases lay between the germline ends. CDR3 sequence reads: CASSPPGKEAYEQYF. CDR3 nucleotide sequence: TGTGCCAGCTCACCACCGGGGAAGGAGGCCTACGAGCAGTACTTC.

The V gene is TRBV5-1, the J gene TRBJ2-7, with 13 bases aligning to TRBD2. Germline assignment: CDR1 SGHRS and CDR2 YFSETQ. V was clipped by 3 bases and J by 6 bases; unmatched bases: 6. The CDR3 sequence is 15 residues long. The CDR3 sequence is CASSWGLAGTGEQYF. As DNA, the CDR3 is TGCGCCAGCAGCTGGGGACTAGCGGGAACGGGCGAGCAGTACTTC.

This chain links TRBV9 with TRBJ2-1; weak D call: TRBD1 (5 bases). The ends were cut back, 6 bases at V and 6 bases at J, with 16 bases in the middle. The CDR3 contains 14 residues. Germline V gene sequence: CDR1 SGDLS, CDR2 YYNGEE. CDR3 loop: CASNQGGRVNEQFF. DNA for the CDR3: TGTGCCAGCAACCAGGGTGGTAGGGTCAATGAGCAGTTCTTC.

The chain uses TRBV25-1 and TRBJ1-4; D call uncertain. V was shortened by 6 bases and J by 0 bases, with 8 bases between the two germline ends. Germline CDR1 and CDR2: MGHDK and SYGVNS. The CDR3 has 14 residues. The CDR3 coding sequence is TGTGCCAGCAGCTGGGAGGCAACTAATGAAAAACTGTTTTTT. Amino acid sequence: CASSWEATNEKLFF.

The chain links TRBV6-6 to TRBJ1-1, with D possibly TRBD1 on 6 matching bases. This CDR3 is 11 amino acids long. V was clipped by 6 bases and J by 9 bases, with 11 bases between them. Germline V lookup: CDR1 MNHNY, CDR2 SVGAGI (reference sequence). CDR3 nucleotide sequence: TGTGCCAGCAGCTCAACAGGGCAAGCTTTCTTT. This codes for CASSSTGQAFF.

This chain links TRBV7-2 with TRBJ2-1, with D uncertain. Germline CDR1 is SGHTA and CDR2 is FQGNSA. This CDR3 comprises 12 residues. V was pared by 4 bases and J by 2 bases, with 3 bases between. The CDR3 DNA follows: TGTGCCAGCAGCTCCGCCTACAATGAGCAGTTCTTC. Protein product: CASSSAYNEQFF.

V gene TRBV5-1 combines with J gene TRBJ2-1, with 12 bases lining up with TRBD2. This CDR3 has 16 amino acids. The germline V gene has CDR1 SGHRS and CDR2 YFSETQ. V shed 4 bases and J 6 bases; nucleotides not matched to a gene: 8. This chain's CDR3 is CASSPRLAGAINEQFF. For the CDR3, the DNA is TGCGCCAGCAGCCCGAGACTAGCGGGAGCAATCAATGAGCAGTTCTTC.

The genes are TRBV5-6 and TRBJ2-7; no clear D gene. Germline CDR1 and CDR2: SGHDT and YYEEEE. This CDR3 has 13 amino acids. V was trimmed by 4 bases and J by 4 bases, leaving 12 bases between them. CDR3 sequence: CASSPGRIYEQYF. CDR3 nucleotide sequence: TGTGCCAGCAGCCCCGGACGGATTTACGAGCAGTACTTC.

The rearrangement uses TRBV15 and TRBJ1-5; 9 bases line up with TRBD1. CDR3 size: 19 residues. After removal of 3 bases from V and 4 bases from J, the junction contained 16 bases not matched to a gene. Germline lookup yields CDR1 LNHNV and CDR2 YYDKDF (reference sequence). This CDR3 reads CATSRDIGTGYGVNQPQHF. The CDR3 nucleotides are TGTGCCACCAGCAGGGATATCGGGACAGGGTATGGGGTTAATCAGCCCCAGCATTTT.

The chain links TRBV7-8 to TRBJ2-3, with D maybe TRBD1 (6 bases). Germline assignment: CDR1 SGHVS and CDR2 FQNEAQ. V was cut by 2 bases and J by 0 bases, with 15 bases left in between. This CDR3 has 17 residues. The CDR3 loop is CASSLISPGASTDTQYF. CDR3 in DNA: TGTGCCAGCAGCTTAATTTCGCCAGGGGCTAGCACAGATACGCAGTATTTT.

The chain uses TRBV7-6 and TRBJ2-1; no reliable D call. CDR3 size: 15 residues. CDR1 and CDR2 (germline): SGHVS, FNYEAQ. V was trimmed by 5 bases and J by 4 bases, leaving 15 bases between them. CDR3 region: CASSTNPGPYNEQFF. CDR3 bases: TGTGCCAGCAGCACCAATCCGGGCCCATACAATGAGCAGTTCTTC.

This clone showed up just once. V and J are TRBV5-6 and TRBJ2-5; 7 positions match TRBD1. Losses at the gene ends were 7 bases for V and 8 bases for J; bases not matched to a gene: 8. Germline V CDR1 and CDR2: SGHDT, YYEEEE. The CDR3 loop spans 12 amino acids. CDR3 loop: CASHSNRGTQYF. The CDR3 nucleotides read TGTGCCAGCCATTCTAACAGGGGAACCCAGTACTTC.

The chain employs TRBV7-2 and TRBJ2-6; 7 positions match TRBD1. With V trimmed by 1 base and J by 4 bases, 10 bases remained unmatched. CDR3 length: 18 residues. From germline, CDR1 is SGHTA and CDR2 FQGNSA. CDR3 in DNA: TGTGCCAGCAGCTTAGGGACAGGCGTCCTTCTAGGGGCCAACGTCCTGACTTTC. Residues: CASSLGTGVLLGANVLTF.

The chain joins TRBV5-4 to TRBJ2-7, with 9 bases lining up with TRBD2. The CDR3 has 13 residues. CDR1 SGHNT and CDR2 YYREEE come from the germline V gene (reference sequence). The J segment lost 6 bases and the V segment lost 2 bases, leaving 3 bases of the junction unmatched. The CDR3 loop reads CASSLAGGSEQYF. The DNA for the CDR3 is TGTGCCAGCAGCTTAGCGGGAGGTAGCGAGCAGTACTTC.

The chain uses TRBV7-6 and TRBJ1-1; tentatively, D is TRBD1 (5 bases). V dropped 5 bases and J dropped 3 bases, with 16 bases sitting between them. CDR3 length: 15 amino acids. The V gene's germline CDR1 is SGHVS and CDR2 FNYEAQ. The CDR3 loop reads CASSPLRGGDTEAFF. The CDR3 DNA reads TGTGCCAGCAGCCCCCTGCGGGGAGGGGACACTGAAGCTTTCTTT.

This clone was recorded once. The chain recombines TRBV29-1 with TRBJ2-7, with 9 bases that match TRBD1. CDR3 size: 13 residues. V shed 6 bases and J 3 bases; nucleotides not matched to a gene: 6. CDR1 and CDR2 (germline): SQVTM, ANQGSEA. DNA of the CDR3: TGCAGCGTAACAGGGGGCGCGATCTACGAGCAGTACTTC. As protein: CSVTGGAIYEQYF.